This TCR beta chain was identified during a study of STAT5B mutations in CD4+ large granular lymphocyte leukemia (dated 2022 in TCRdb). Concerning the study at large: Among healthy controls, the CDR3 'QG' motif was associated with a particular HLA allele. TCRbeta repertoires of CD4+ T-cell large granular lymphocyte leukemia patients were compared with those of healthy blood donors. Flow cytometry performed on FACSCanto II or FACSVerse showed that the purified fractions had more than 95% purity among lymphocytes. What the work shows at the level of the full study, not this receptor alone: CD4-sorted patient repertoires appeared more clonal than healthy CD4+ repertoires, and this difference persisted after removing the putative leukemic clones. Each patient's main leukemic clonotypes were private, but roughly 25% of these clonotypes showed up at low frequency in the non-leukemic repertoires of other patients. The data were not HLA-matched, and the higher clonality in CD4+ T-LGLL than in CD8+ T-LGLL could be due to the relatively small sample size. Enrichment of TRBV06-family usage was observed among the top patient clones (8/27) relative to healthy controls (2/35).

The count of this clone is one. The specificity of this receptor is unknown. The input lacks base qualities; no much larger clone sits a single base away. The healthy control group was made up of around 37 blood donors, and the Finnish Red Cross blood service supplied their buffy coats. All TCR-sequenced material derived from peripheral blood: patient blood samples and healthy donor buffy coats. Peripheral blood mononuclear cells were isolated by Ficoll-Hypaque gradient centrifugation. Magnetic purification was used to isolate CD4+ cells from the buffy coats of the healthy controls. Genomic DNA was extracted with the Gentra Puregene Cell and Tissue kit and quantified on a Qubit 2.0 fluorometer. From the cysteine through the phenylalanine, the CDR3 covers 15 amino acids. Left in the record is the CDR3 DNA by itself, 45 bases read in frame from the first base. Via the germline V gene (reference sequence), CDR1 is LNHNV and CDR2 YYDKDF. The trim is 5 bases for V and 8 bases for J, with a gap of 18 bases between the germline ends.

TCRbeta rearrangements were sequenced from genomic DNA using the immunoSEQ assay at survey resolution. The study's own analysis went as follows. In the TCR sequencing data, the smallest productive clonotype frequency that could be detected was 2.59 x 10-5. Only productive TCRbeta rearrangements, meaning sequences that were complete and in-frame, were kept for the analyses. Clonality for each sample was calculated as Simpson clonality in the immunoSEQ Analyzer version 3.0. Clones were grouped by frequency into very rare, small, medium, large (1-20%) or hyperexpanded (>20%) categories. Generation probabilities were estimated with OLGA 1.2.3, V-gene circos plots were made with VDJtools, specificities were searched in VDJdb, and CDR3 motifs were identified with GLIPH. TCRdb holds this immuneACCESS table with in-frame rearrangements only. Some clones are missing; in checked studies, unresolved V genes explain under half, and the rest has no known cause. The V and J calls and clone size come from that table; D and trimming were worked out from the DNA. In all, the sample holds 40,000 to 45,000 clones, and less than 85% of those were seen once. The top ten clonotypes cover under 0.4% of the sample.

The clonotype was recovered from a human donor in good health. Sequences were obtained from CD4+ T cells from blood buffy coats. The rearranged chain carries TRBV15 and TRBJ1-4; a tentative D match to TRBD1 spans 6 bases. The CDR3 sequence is CATSARLGRGEKLFF. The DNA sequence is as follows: TGTGCCACCAGCGCGCGCCTTGGGAGGGGGGAAAAACTGTTTTTT.